This entry lists 29 T cell receptor beta chains sequenced from one sample in a study of T-cell memory formation after mild COVID-19. TCRdb ran MiXCR on the 5' RACE reads and lists one entry per CDR3 protein. The table shows roughly 130,000 distinct CDR3 sequences, with about 15% occurring only once. What was sequenced was PBMCs or a T cell subset sorted from them (not recorded which). The receptors originated from a man between 18 and 35 years old who had mild COVID-19 (a few samples of this study predate the infection). Cell type and time point are not known.

The V and J genes are TRBV20-1 and TRBJ2-3; TRBD2 matches 8 bases. V gave up 3 bases and J gave up 2 bases; unmatched junction bases: 7. This CDR3 is built from 15 residues. CDR1 is DFQATT, CDR2 SNEGSKA, per germline (reference sequence). This CDR3 reads CSASSGGGYTDTQYF. The CDR3 coding sequence is TGCAGTGCTAGTTCGGGCGGGGGGTACACAGATACGCAGTATTTT.

This clonotype was seen ten or more times. The V and J genes are TRBV5-1 and TRBJ2-3, with TRBD2 matching over 7 bases. Trimming removed 1 base from V and 1 base from J; junction bases left unmatched: 0. The germline V gene has CDR1 SGHRS and CDR2 YFSETQ. CDR3 size: 14 residues. The CDR3 here is CASSLTSGTDTQYF. The DNA of the CDR3 is TGCGCCAGCAGCTTGACTAGCGGCACAGATACGCAGTATTTT.

The chain has TRBV5-1 and TRBJ2-3; 7 positions match TRBD2. This CDR3 has 15 residues. V lost 1 base to trimming and J lost 0 bases; unmatched junction nucleotides: 2. Germline V gene data show CDR1 as SGHRS and CDR2 as YFSETQ. The CDR3 nucleotides are TGCGCCAGCAGCTTGTGGCGGGGGAGCACAGATACGCAGTATTTT. Amino acid sequence: CASSLWRGSTDTQYF.

This clonotype has at least ten counts. This chain connects TRBV21-1 to TRBJ2-7; the table gives TRBD1 as D, unverified against the DNA. TRBV21-1 is tagged as a pseudogene. The CDR3 extends over 19 amino acids. The CDR3 bases are TGTGCCAGCGTCATTCTGCCAGCGTTGGGCGGGGCAATAACCTACGAGCAGTACGTC. The encoded protein is CASVILPALGGAITYEQYV.

This chain links TRBV24-1 with TRBJ1-1, with D possibly being TRBD1 (5 bases). The CDR3 is 14 residues long. Germline CDR1 is KGHDR and CDR2 is SFDVKD. V lost 4 bases and J lost 8, with 16 bases in between. DNA of the CDR3: TGTGCCACCAGTGACAGGGACCTCCCATCCGAAGCTTTCTTT. Translated: CATSDRDLPSEAFF.

The chain is built from TRBV12-3 or TRBV12-4 and TRBJ2-7; D gene uncertain. This CDR3 is 12 amino acids long. V gave up 3 bases and J gave up 2 bases, with 5 bases separating them. The CDR3 sequence: CASSLWPYEQYF. The DNA for the CDR3 is TGTGCCAGCAGTTTGTGGCCCTACGAGCAGTACTTC.

This clonotype was recorded a few times. The chain has TRBV12-3 or TRBV12-4 and TRBJ2-1, with D possibly matching TRBD1 (6 bases). The CDR3 is 16 residues long. V dropped 5 bases and J dropped 4 bases, with 18 bases sitting between them. In DNA form, the CDR3 reads TGTGCCAGCAGTCCCACAACAGGGACACCTTACAATGAGCAGTTCTTC. Amino acids: CASSPTTGTPYNEQFF.

This clonotype is deemed medium-sized. The gene calls are TRBV12-3 or TRBV12-4 and TRBJ2-2; D gene uncertain. V lost 6 bases, J lost 2 bases, and 7 bases lay in between. The CDR3 spans 13 residues. In DNA form, the CDR3 reads TGTGCCAGCAGCCCGGAAAACACCGGGGAGCTGTTTTTT. This translates into CASSPENTGELFF.

The genes are TRBV4-3 and TRBJ2-1; D is unclear. V lost 1 base and J 5 bases, leaving 6 bases between the germline ends. This CDR3 is built from 13 residues. Germline V gene sequence: CDR1 LGHNA, CDR2 YSLEER. The CDR3 spells CASSQGLHNEQFF. Here the CDR3 DNA reads TGCGCCAGCAGCCAAGGTCTTCACAATGAGCAGTTCTTC.

The J gene is TRBJ2-1, the V gene TRBV12-3 or TRBV12-4; 14 bases are a match to TRBD2. The ends lost 4 bases at V and 16 bases at J; junction bases unmatched: 18. This CDR3 is built from 17 residues. Written as DNA, the CDR3 is TGTGCCAGCAGTTCTCTACTCTACTTGACTAGCGGGGGGGCTGCATTCTTC. Translation gives CASSSLLYLTSGGAAFF.

This clonotype was picked up a small number of times. The chain couples TRBV20-1 to TRBJ2-5; the match to TRBD2 covers 8 bases. After removal of 3 bases from V and 5 bases from J, the junction contained 8 bases not matched to a gene. The CDR3 has 14 residues. Germline-derived CDR1 and CDR2 are DFQATT and SNEGSKA (reference sequence). CDR3 protein: CSASELAVRETQYF. The DNA for the CDR3 is TGCAGTGCTAGTGAACTAGCGGTTAGGGAGACCCAGTACTTC.

There are a few counts of this clonotype. The chain recombines TRBV10-3 with TRBJ1-1; a weak D match, TRBD1 (5 bases). With 7 bases removed from V and 0 bases from J, the gap between germline ends came to 9 bases. The CDR3 sequence is 13 residues long. From germline, CDR1 is ENHRY and CDR2 SYGVKD. This chain's CDR3 is CAITRGLNTEAFF. The DNA of the CDR3 is TGTGCCATCACTCGGGGCCTGAACACTGAAGCTTTCTTT.

The chain is built from TRBV28 and TRBJ2-5; D unclear. The ends were cut back, 5 bases at V and 7 bases at J, with 14 bases in the middle. The CDR3 consists of 13 residues. Germline V gene sequence: CDR1 MDHEN, CDR2 SYDVKM. The CDR3 here is CASSRPVERTQYF. As DNA, the CDR3 is TGTGCCAGCAGTCGTCCGGTCGAGCGGACCCAGTACTTC.

Only a few counts were recorded for this clonotype. For the CDR3, the DNA is TGTGCCAGTAGACGGACCGTGAACACTGAAGCTTTCTTT. It translates to CASRRTVNTEAFF. The genes are TRBV19 and TRBJ1-1; no firm D call. Trimming stripped 6 bases from V and 0 bases from J, with 8 bases between. The CDR3 totals 13 residues. Germline V CDR1 and CDR2: LNHDA, SQIVND (reference sequence).

This clonotype was seen a handful of times. The gene calls are TRBV11-2 and TRBJ2-7; TRBD2 might be the D (6 bases). CDR1 SGHAT and CDR2 FQNNGV come from the germline V gene. The V end was cut by 1 base, the J end by 6 bases, with 13 bases between. The CDR3 covers 14 residues. CDR3 amino acids: CASSLVASAGEQYF. The CDR3 DNA is TGTGCCAGCAGCTTAGTGGCTAGCGCTGGCGAGCAGTACTTC.

A few counts support this clonotype. This rearrangement joins TRBV7-3 to TRBJ2-7; D unclear. CDR1 and CDR2 from the germline V gene are SGHTA and FQGTGA. The CDR3 contains 12 residues. Trimming removed 7 bases from V and 2 bases from J, with 9 bases in between. DNA for the CDR3: TGTGCCAGCACCTCCAGAGCCTACGAGCAGTACTTC. This codes for CASTSRAYEQYF.

This clonotype was seen only a few times. The chain uses TRBV6-6 and TRBJ1-6; 8 bases align to TRBD1. V lost 0 bases and J lost 9; bases outside the gene matches: 10. The CDR3 loop spans 17 amino acids. The germline gives CDR1 MNHNY, CDR2 SVGAGI (reference sequence). This CDR3 reads CASSYSIGRTGSSPLHF. The CDR3 coding sequence is TGTGCCAGCAGTTACTCGATTGGGCGGACAGGGTCTTCACCCCTCCACTTT.

The chain links TRBV7-9 to TRBJ1-5, with D possibly TRBD1 on 6 matching bases. The V and J ends lost 3 bases and 2 bases respectively, with 14 bases between them. The CDR3 contains 16 residues. CDR1 and CDR2 (germline): SEHNR, FQNEAQ (reference sequence). CDR3 loop: CASSFSQGNGNQPQHF. CDR3 coding DNA: TGTGCCAGCAGCTTTTCACAGGGTAACGGCAATCAGCCCCAGCATTTT.

This chain joins TRBV7-3 and TRBJ2-5; the D call may be TRBD1 or TRBD2 (5 bases each). CDR3 size: 13 residues. The V gene's germline CDR1 is SGHTA and CDR2 FQGTGA. V dropped 0 bases and J dropped 6 bases, with 8 bases sitting between them. The CDR3: CASSLTEGQTQYF. CDR3 DNA sequence: TGTGCCAGCAGCTTAACTGAGGGGCAGACCCAGTACTTC.

In DNA, the CDR3 is TGTGCCAGCAGTTTAACGACAGGGTCGGCCAACGTCCTGACTTTC. Residues: CASSLTTGSANVLTF. The chain carries TRBV28 and TRBJ2-6, with 7 positions matching TRBD1. In germline, CDR1 is MDHEN, CDR2 SYDVKM. This CDR3 contains 15 residues. With V trimmed by 2 bases and J by 6 bases, 4 bases remained unmatched.

The chain uses TRBV5-1 and TRBJ2-1; possibly TRBD1 for D (6 bases). Trimming took 0 bases from V and 10 from J, leaving 8 bases between them. This CDR3 region has 12 residues. CDR1 SGHRS and CDR2 YFSETQ come from the germline V gene. CDR3 DNA: TGCGCCAGCAGCTTGGCCGGGACAGAGCAGTTCTTC. This gives the protein CASSLAGTEQFF.

The chain uses TRBV12-3 or TRBV12-4 and TRBJ2-2; 10 nucleotides line up with TRBD2. With V trimmed by 5 bases and J by 3 bases, 6 bases remained unmatched. The CDR3 length is 16 residues. In DNA, the CDR3 is TGTGCCAGCAGTCAAAGCGGGGGGGCCGACACCGGGGAGCTGTTTTTT. Translated: CASSQSGGADTGELFF.

This clonotype has more than one count but fewer than ten. The V gene is TRBV7-8, the J gene TRBJ2-3, with TRBD1 identical over 7 bases. V lost 6 bases and J lost 1; bases outside the gene matches: 4. The CDR3 totals 14 residues. The germline CDR1 and CDR2 sequences are SGHVS and FQNEAQ. CDR3 DNA sequence: TGTGCCAGCAGGGGAACAGGGGGCACAGATACGCAGTATTTT. Its protein is CASRGTGGTDTQYF.

In its sample, this clonotype was seen a few times. The V and J genes are TRBV29-1 and TRBJ1-5; the match to TRBD1 covers 12 bases. Germline V lookup: CDR1 SQVTM, CDR2 ANQGSEA. The V gene end was trimmed by 6 bases and the J gene end by 5 bases; junction bases not matched to a gene: 5. The CDR3 extends over 14 amino acids. The CDR3 region has the DNA TGCAGCGTGGGACAGGGGGCCCGAGATCAGCCCCAGCATTTT. Amino acid sequence: CSVGQGARDQPQHF.

This clonotype turned up a few times. The chain links TRBV5-1 to TRBJ2-1, with 12 nucleotides matching TRBD1. From germline, CDR1 is SGHRS and CDR2 YFSETQ. CDR3 length: 15 amino acids. The trim removed 4 bases at V and 7 bases at J, leaving 6 bases unmatched. The CDR3 here is CASSNPGQGANEQFF. The DNA of the CDR3 is TGCGCCAGCAGCAATCCGGGACAGGGGGCGAATGAGCAGTTCTTC.

This clonotype was picked up many times. The DNA of the CDR3 is TGTGCCAGCTCACCAGATCTTGGCAACACCGGGGAGCTGTTTTTT. Protein: CASSPDLGNTGELFF. V usage is TRBV18 and J usage is TRBJ2-2, with unresolved D. V lost 2 bases, J lost 2 bases, and 9 bases lay in between. The germline gives CDR1 KGHSH, CDR2 LQKENI. The CDR3 covers 15 residues.

The chain has TRBV12-3 or TRBV12-4 and TRBJ1-6; possible D gene TRBD1, 5 bases. Trimming removed 5 bases at V and 4 bases at J, with 9 bases between. The CDR3 has 14 residues. CDR3 sequence reads: CASSPGRYNSPLHF. The CDR3 nucleotides read TGTGCCAGCAGTCCGGGACGGTATAATTCACCCCTCCACTTT.

The table lists this clonotype with a few counts. The chain joins TRBV12-3 or TRBV12-4 to TRBJ2-1; 7 nucleotides align to TRBD2. With V trimmed by 3 bases and J by 7 bases, 9 bases remained unmatched. CDR3 size: 15 residues. The CDR3 is CASSLESRGGNEQFF. CDR3 sequence (DNA): TGTGCCAGCAGTTTGGAATCGAGGGGAGGGAATGAGCAGTTCTTC.

In this sample, this clonotype turned up a few times. The chain recombines TRBV5-1 with TRBJ2-7; tentatively, D is TRBD2 (5 bases). The V end was cut by 5 bases, the J end by 7 bases, with 19 bases between. This CDR3 spans 14 amino acids. Germline lookup yields CDR1 SGHRS and CDR2 YFSETQ. The DNA for the CDR3 is TGCGCCAGCAGTCTCGTCAATGGAGGACGGGAGCAGTACTTC. Its protein product is CASSLVNGGREQYF.